This T cell receptor beta chain is from a study of blood T cells in healthy people across ages. Study-level findings and limits: As age increased, TCR beta diversity per million T cells fell in a roughly linear fashion.

Between the trimmed V and J ends, which lost 1 base and 7 bases, there was a span of 11 bases. This CDR3 has 14 amino acids. Germline loops: CDR1 MNHNS, CDR2 SASEGT. Next came a second PCR, run for about 6 to 12 cycles, which used a sample-barcoded 5' primer along with a J-beta primer mix. Sequencing yielded, for each sample, at least 3 million paired-end reads carrying CDR3. One entry per CDR3 protein results from TCRdb running MiXCR on the 5' RACE reads. Among about 1,400,000 distinct CDR3 sequences listed, 42% were seen once. With regard to this clonotype: Antigen: not known.

The total RNA that was extracted per sample amounted to at least 5 micrograms. Sequenced: blood. The V gene is TRBV6-1, the J gene TRBJ2-1; possibly TRBD1 for D (6 bases). This TCR was sampled from a woman between 18 and 29 years old in good health. CDR3 nucleotide sequence: TGTGCCAGCAGTGAAGGATCCCAGGGGAATGAGCAGTTCTTC. Translated: CASSEGSQGNEQFF.